These T cell receptor beta chains were read from a single sample in a study of STAT5B mutations in CD4+ large granular lymphocyte leukemia. TCRdb keeps only in-frame clones here, not all; method: immunoSEQ multiplex PCR. The profile covers fewer than 35,000 clones, with 70% to 90% appearing a single time and 0.95% to 1% taken by the ten largest. The specimen sequenced was CD4+ T cells from blood buffy coats. Source of these receptors: a human donor in good health. Both conserved end residues are part of each CDR3. D genes are given only for firm matches. A clone size is listed for some rows: how often the clone was seen (once, few, many), or a class if it is expanded.

TRBJ2-6,-,-,TRBV5-1,CASSLDGSGANVLTF,TGCGCCAGCAGCTTGGATGGCTCTGGGGCCAACGTCCTGACTTTC
TRBJ1-1,-,few,TRBV18,CASAGTSNTEAFF,TGTGCCAGCGCCGGGACATCGAACACTGAAGCTTTCTTT
TRBJ1-4,-,-,TRBV29-1,CSLKYGDNNEKLFF,TGCAGCTTAAAATACGGGGATAATAATGAAAAACTGTTTTTT
TRBJ2-2,-,-,TRBV18,CASSPNTGELFF,TGTGCCAGCTCACCAAACACCGGGGAGCTGTTTTTT
TRBJ2-1,TRBD2,-,TRBV4-1,CASSPLAGVTYNEQFF,TGCGCCAGCAGCCCTTTAGCGGGAGTGACCTACAATGAGCAGTTCTTC
TRBJ2-7,-,-,TRBV21-1,CASSRGQGGFEQYF,TGTGCCAGCAGCCGGGGACAGGGGGGTTTCGAGCAGTACTTC
TRBJ1-2,TRBD1,-,TRBV10-3,CAISDGQENYGYTF,TGTGCCATCAGTGATGGACAGGAGAACTATGGCTACACCTTC
TRBJ2-7,-,once,TRBV19,CASGRGRGSEQYF,TGTGCCAGTGGGCGGGGCAGGGGAAGCGAGCAGTACTTC
TRBJ2-7,-,once,TRBV4-3,CASSQGGVYEQYF,TGCGCCAGCAGCCAAGGGGGTGTCTACGAGCAGTACTTC
TRBJ2-2,-,-,TRBV18,CASSPNFRPTNTGELFF,TGTGCCAGCTCACCGAATTTCCGACCTACCAACACCGGGGAGCTGTTTTTT
TRBJ1-1,-,once,TRBV5-1,CASSSAVDIYTEAFF,TGCGCCAGCAGTTCGGCCGTCGACATTTACACTGAAGCTTTCTTT
TRBJ1-6,-,-,TRBV5-6,CASSLSPRESSYNSPLHF,TGTGCCAGCAGCTTGAGTCCTCGGGAGAGCTCCTATAATTCACCCCTCCACTTT
TRBJ2-6,-,-,TRBV5-1,CASSSPGPASGANVLTF,TGCGCCAGCAGCTCACCGGGACCAGCCTCTGGGGCCAACGTCCTGACTTTC
TRBJ2-3,TRBD2,-,TRBV18,CASSPRLAGSTDTQYF,TGTGCCAGCTCACCAAGACTAGCGGGAAGCACAGATACGCAGTATTTT
TRBJ2-2,TRBD2,-,TRBV7-7,CASSLGGGAYTGELFF,TGTGCCAGCAGCTTAGGCGGGGGGGCGTACACCGGGGAGCTGTTTTTT
TRBJ1-2,TRBD1,-,TRBV19,CASNDRGLFGYTF,TGTGCCAGTAATGACAGGGGCCTATTTGGCTACACCTTC
TRBJ1-2,-,few,TRBV7-8,CASSGRVIGGYTF,TGTGCCAGCAGCGGCAGGGTCATCGGTGGCTACACCTTC
TRBJ2-3,-,-,TRBV11-2,CASSLESGITDTQYF,TGTGCCAGCAGCTTAGAAAGCGGTATCACAGATACGCAGTATTTT
TRBJ1-5,-,-,TRBV6-1,CASSEGLQPQHF,TGTGCCAGCAGTGAAGGGCTCCAGCCCCAGCATTTT
TRBJ1-2,-,-,TRBV6-1,CASSERQDNGYTF,TGTGCCAGCAGTGAACGTCAGGACAACGGCTACACCTTC
TRBJ2-4,-,-,TRBV5-1,CASSLSASLLLEKNIQYF,TGCGCCAGCAGCTTGAGCGCCAGCCTCCTCCTTGAGAAAAACATTCAGTACTTC
TRBJ1-2,-,-,TRBV27,CASSSRVGGGYTF,TGTGCCAGCAGTTCAAGGGTTGGCGGGGGCTACACCTTC
TRBJ2-5,-,-,TRBV7-3,CASSLGGPQETQYF,TGTGCCAGCAGCTTAGGAGGCCCCCAAGAGACCCAGTACTTC
TRBJ1-4,-,-,TRBV7-6,CASSRIRGDSSMEKLFF,TGTGCCAGCAGCCGAATTAGGGGGGATTCTTCTATGGAAAAACTGTTTTTT
TRBJ2-5,TRBD2,-,TRBV11-1,CASGAGVRETQYF,TGTGCCAGCGGGGCGGGAGTGAGAGAGACCCAGTACTTC
TRBJ1-2,-,once,TRBV28,CASHSGPLPHTF,TGTGCCAGCCACTCAGGACCCCTACCCCACACCTTC
TRBJ2-3,TRBD1,-,TRBV7-2,CASSYRQGPDTQYF,TGTGCCAGCAGCTACAGACAGGGGCCAGATACGCAGTATTTT
TRBJ2-1,TRBD2,-,TRBV9,CASSVSGSPYNEQFF,TGTGCCAGCAGCGTTAGCGGGAGTCCCTACAATGAGCAGTTCTTC
TRBJ1-6,-,-,TRBV10-2,CASSDNSPLHF,TGCGCCAGCAGTGATAATTCACCCCTCCACTTT
TRBJ2-5,-,once,TRBV5-6,CASTLGAQETQYF,TGTGCCAGCACCTTAGGGGCGCAAGAGACCCAGTACTTC
TRBJ2-1,-,few,TRBV2,CASSNNEQFF,TGTGCCAGCAGTAACAATGAGCAGTTCTTC
TRBJ2-1,-,-,TRBV20-1,CSAGRLNEQFF,TGCAGTGCTGGACGACTTAATGAGCAGTTCTTC
TRBJ2-1,-,-,TRBV7-6,CASSSAYSLHNEQFF,TGTGCCAGCAGCTCAGCTTATTCCCTACACAATGAGCAGTTCTTC
TRBJ1-5,-,once,TRBV7-2,CASSLRTGHNQPQHF,TGTGCCAGCAGCTTACGGACGGGCCACAATCAGCCCCAGCATTTT
TRBJ2-7,-,-,TRBV19,CAQPIYEQYF,TGTGCTCAGCCTATTTACGAGCAGTACTTC
TRBJ1-3,-,few,TRBV7-9,CASSLFQQVSGNTIYF,TGTGCCAGCAGCTTATTCCAACAGGTCTCTGGAAACACCATATATTTT
TRBJ1-6,TRBD1,-,TRBV5-1,CASSPAGTGRNSPLHF,TGCGCCAGCAGCCCAGCCGGGACAGGGCGTAATTCACCCCTCCACTTT
TRBJ1-2,-,-,TRBV9,CASIQGHTEGYGYTF,TGTGCCAGCATCCAAGGACACACGGAAGGCTATGGCTACACCTTC
TRBJ1-4,-,-,TRBV28,CASVLGGGGNEKLFF,TGTGCCAGTGTCCTGGGCGGTGGAGGAAATGAAAAACTGTTTTTT
TRBJ1-5,TRBD1,-,TRBV5-8,CASSLGDRGRGQPQHF,TGTGCCAGCAGCTTGGGGGACAGGGGGCGCGGTCAGCCCCAGCATTTT
TRBJ1-4,TRBD1,once,TRBV5-8,CASSWGQAGQLPKLFF,TGTGCCAGCAGCTGGGGACAGGCTGGCCAACTACCAAAACTGTTTTTT
TRBJ1-1,-,-,TRBV7-2,CASSLGVTGTEAFF,TGTGCCAGCAGCTTAGGGGTGACCGGAACCGAAGCTTTCTTT
TRBJ2-1,-,-,TRBV10-3,CAISAGLATSSYNEQFF,TGTGCCATCAGTGCGGGGCTAGCGACCAGCTCCTACAATGAGCAGTTCTTC
TRBJ1-2,-,-,TRBV7-9,CASSLWAGPSTGYTF,TGTGCCAGCAGCTTATGGGCAGGTCCGAGTACTGGCTACACCTTC
TRBJ1-2,-,-,TRBV11-2,CASSLDQYGHTF,TGTGCCAGCAGCTTAGATCAGTACGGACACACCTTC